This entry is about one T cell receptor (beta chain). Its antigen is not identified. This sample is drawn from a study of shared clonotypes between healthy human individuals. Every donor, a Caucasian adult, lived in Nashville, Tennessee. CDR3 length: 15 residues. From germline, CDR1 is SGHTA and CDR2 FQGNSA. The ends were cut back, 5 bases at V and 1 base at J, with 15 bases in the middle. Whole-study findings and limits: Naive CD4 clonotypes overlapped across a few donors at around 4.8%. Generally, naive subsets (rather than memory subsets) showed larger estimated richness.

Profiled with immunoSEQ multiplex PCR; TCRdb holds only in-frame clones, not every one. The table includes around 600,000 clones, roughly 97% detected once. Sequenced material: naive CD4+ T cells sorted from blood. Subset of the sample: CD45RA+ positively selected. This chain joins TRBV7-2 and TRBJ2-7; perhaps TRBD2 as D (7 bases). The clonotype comes from a woman in her twenties or thirties in good health. CDR3 sequence reads: CASSLRGGESYEQYF. DNA for the CDR3: TGTGCCAGCAGCCTAAGAGGGGGGGAATCCTACGAGCAGTACTTC.